A selection of T cell receptor beta chains follows, all from one sample in a study of beta chain bispecific antibodies for T cell cancers. Their antigens remain unidentified. TCRdb reprocessed the 5' RACE reads with MiXCR, giving one entry per CDR3 protein. This sample has about 20,000 distinct CDR3 sequences, with approximately 2.5% found just once. Specimen: healthy donor T cells cultured with leukemia cells. Source of these receptors: a human donor in good health. Some clones in this sample may be carry-over from other donors' samples. The CDR3 runs from the conserved cysteine through the conserved F or W. Each record gives: clone size, J gene, D gene, CDR3 length, V gene, CDR3 protein, CDR3 DNA. The D gene is left open where the match is weak. Not every row has a clone size; where given, it reads once, few, many or a size class.

abundance: many; j_gene: TRBJ1-2; d_gene: -; len: 12; v_gene: TRBV29-1; CDR3aa: CSASGPREGYTF; CDR3nt: TGCAGCGCGTCCGGGCCCCGGGAAGGCTACACCTTC
abundance: many; j_gene: TRBJ2-1; d_gene: -; len: 15; v_gene: TRBV11-2; CDR3aa: CASSLEGLLGNEQFF; CDR3nt: TGTGCCAGCAGCTTAGAGGGACTTCTGGGCAATGAGCAGTTCTTC
abundance: many; j_gene: TRBJ1-1; d_gene: TRBD1; len: 15; v_gene: TRBV19; CDR3aa: CASSPRDRGVTEAFF; CDR3nt: TGTGCCAGTAGTCCCCGGGACAGGGGAGTAACTGAAGCTTTCTTT
abundance: many; j_gene: TRBJ1-5; d_gene: -; len: 16; v_gene: TRBV27; CDR3aa: CASTLDGTGNNWAQHF; CDR3nt: TGTGCCAGCACATTGGACGGGACGGGGAACAATTGGGCCCAGCATTTT
abundance: many; j_gene: TRBJ2-7; d_gene: TRBD2; len: 17; v_gene: TRBV28; CDR3aa: CASSLGGTSGPPYEQYF; CDR3nt: TGTGCCAGCAGTTTAGGGGGGACTAGCGGGCCGCCCTACGAGCAGTACTTC
abundance: many; j_gene: TRBJ2-2; d_gene: TRBD1; len: 16; v_gene: TRBV5-6; CDR3aa: CASSVRETGVVGELFF; CDR3nt: TGTGCCAGCAGCGTTCGAGAGACAGGGGTGGTCGGGGAGCTGTTTTTT
abundance: many; j_gene: TRBJ1-1; d_gene: -; len: 16; v_gene: TRBV10-2; CDR3aa: CASSESVGVGDTEAFF; CDR3nt: TGCGCCAGCAGTGAGTCTGTGGGGGTCGGCGACACTGAAGCTTTCTTT
abundance: many; j_gene: TRBJ2-2; d_gene: -; len: 14; v_gene: TRBV29-1; CDR3aa: CSVKEPLDTGELFF; CDR3nt: TGCAGCGTAAAGGAACCTCTCGACACCGGGGAGCTGTTTTTT
abundance: many; j_gene: TRBJ2-2; d_gene: -; len: 13; v_gene: TRBV19; CDR3aa: CASSDPLTGELFF; CDR3nt: TGTGCCAGTAGCGACCCTCTTACCGGGGAGCTGTTTTTT
abundance: few; j_gene: TRBJ2-1; d_gene: -; len: 15; v_gene: TRBV6-1; CDR3aa: CASRGVEGSYNEQFF; CDR3nt: TGTGCCAGCCGGGGTGTGGAGGGTTCCTACAATGAGCAGTTCTTC
abundance: many; j_gene: TRBJ2-3; d_gene: -; len: 17; v_gene: TRBV21-1; CDR3aa: CASSRTEGGSSTDTQYF; CDR3nt: TGTGCCAGCAGCCGGACGGAGGGGGGAAGTAGCACAGATACGCAGTATTTT
abundance: many; j_gene: TRBJ1-1; d_gene: -; len: 15; v_gene: TRBV10-3; CDR3aa: CAISESSSWGNEAFF; CDR3nt: TGTGCCATCAGTGAGTCTTCCTCATGGGGTAATGAAGCTTTCTTT
abundance: many; j_gene: TRBJ2-1; d_gene: -; len: 13; v_gene: TRBV29-1; CDR3aa: CSVGQEAYNEQFF; CDR3nt: TGCAGCGTAGGCCAAGAGGCCTACAATGAGCAGTTCTTC
abundance: many; j_gene: TRBJ2-7; d_gene: TRBD2; len: 14; v_gene: TRBV5-1; CDR3aa: CASSSGAGGYEQYF; CDR3nt: TGCGCCAGCAGCTCAGGAGCGGGGGGCTACGAGCAGTACTTC
abundance: many; j_gene: TRBJ2-7; d_gene: -; len: 15; v_gene: TRBV11-2; CDR3aa: CASSPRVGGRYEQYF; CDR3nt: TGTGCCAGCAGCCCGCGGGTGGGGGGGCGGTACGAGCAGTACTTC
abundance: few; j_gene: TRBJ1-1; d_gene: -; len: 13; v_gene: TRBV30; CDR3aa: CAWSRGSGNEAFF; CDR3nt: TGTGCCTGGAGTCGGGGATCTGGAAATGAAGCTTTCTTT
abundance: many; j_gene: TRBJ2-7; d_gene: -; len: 15; v_gene: TRBV7-9; CDR3aa: CASSTGTGRSYEQYF; CDR3nt: TGTGCCAGCAGCACCGGGACCGGTCGGTCCTACGAGCAGTACTTC
abundance: many; j_gene: TRBJ1-1; d_gene: TRBD1; len: 15; v_gene: TRBV7-2; CDR3aa: CASSSHRGGNTEAFF; CDR3nt: TGTGCCAGCAGCTCCCACAGGGGAGGGAACACTGAAGCTTTCTTT
abundance: many; j_gene: TRBJ1-2; d_gene: TRBD1; len: 15; v_gene: TRBV6-1; CDR3aa: CASSEVSGTVDGYTF; CDR3nt: TGTGCCAGCAGTGAAGTTTCGGGGACAGTGGATGGCTACACCTTC
abundance: many; j_gene: TRBJ1-1; d_gene: -; len: 14; v_gene: TRBV7-9; CDR3aa: CASSPPGLNTEAFF; CDR3nt: TGTGCCAGCAGCCCACCGGGTTTGAACACTGAAGCTTTCTTT
abundance: -; j_gene: TRBJ2-3; d_gene: -; len: 15; v_gene: TRBV19; CDR3aa: CASSSRDESSDTQYF; CDR3nt: TGTGCCAGTAGTTCCCGGGACGAATCGTCAGATACGCAGTATTTT
abundance: many; j_gene: TRBJ2-2; d_gene: -; len: 13; v_gene: TRBV5-6; CDR3aa: CASSFVGTGELFF; CDR3nt: TGTGCCAGCAGCTTTGTGGGTACCGGGGAGCTGTTTTTT
abundance: many; j_gene: TRBJ1-1; d_gene: -; len: 14; v_gene: TRBV5-1; CDR3aa: CASSFDSKNTEAFF; CDR3nt: TGCGCCAGCAGCTTTGATAGTAAGAACACTGAAGCTTTCTTT
abundance: many; j_gene: TRBJ2-5; d_gene: -; len: 15; v_gene: TRBV29-1; CDR3aa: CSVEDRGGIQETQYF; CDR3nt: TGCAGCGTTGAAGATCGGGGCGGTATCCAAGAGACCCAGTACTTC
abundance: many; j_gene: TRBJ2-6; d_gene: -; len: 15; v_gene: TRBV13; CDR3aa: CASSLASSGANVLTF; CDR3nt: TGTGCCAGCAGCTTAGCGAGCTCTGGGGCCAACGTCCTGACTTTC
abundance: many; j_gene: TRBJ2-7; d_gene: -; len: 14; v_gene: TRBV7-9; CDR3aa: CASSSRAAIYEQYF; CDR3nt: TGTGCCAGCAGCTCCCGGGCCGCCATCTACGAGCAGTACTTC
abundance: many; j_gene: TRBJ2-5; d_gene: -; len: 11; v_gene: TRBV29-1; CDR3aa: CSGTHQETQYF; CDR3nt: TGCAGCGGGACACACCAAGAGACCCAGTACTTC
abundance: many; j_gene: TRBJ2-5; d_gene: -; len: 10; v_gene: TRBV20-1; CDR3aa: CSAVRETQYF; CDR3nt: TGCAGTGCTGTCCGGGAGACCCAGTACTTC
abundance: many; j_gene: TRBJ1-1; d_gene: -; len: 12; v_gene: TRBV18; CDR3aa: CASSLGYTEAFF; CDR3nt: TGTGCCAGCTCACTCGGCTACACTGAAGCTTTCTTT